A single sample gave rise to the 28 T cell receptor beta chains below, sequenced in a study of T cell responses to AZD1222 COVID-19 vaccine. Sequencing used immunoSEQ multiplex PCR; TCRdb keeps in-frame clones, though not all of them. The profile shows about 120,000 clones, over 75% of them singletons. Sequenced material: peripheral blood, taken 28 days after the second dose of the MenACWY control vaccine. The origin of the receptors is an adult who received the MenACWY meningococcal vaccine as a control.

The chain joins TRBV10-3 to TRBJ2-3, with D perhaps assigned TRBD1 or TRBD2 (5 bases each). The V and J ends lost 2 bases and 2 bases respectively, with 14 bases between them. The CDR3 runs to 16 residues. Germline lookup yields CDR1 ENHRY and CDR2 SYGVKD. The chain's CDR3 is CAISEGTYGHTDTQYF. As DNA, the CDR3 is TGTGCCATCAGTGAGGGGACCTACGGGCACACAGATACGCAGTATTTT.

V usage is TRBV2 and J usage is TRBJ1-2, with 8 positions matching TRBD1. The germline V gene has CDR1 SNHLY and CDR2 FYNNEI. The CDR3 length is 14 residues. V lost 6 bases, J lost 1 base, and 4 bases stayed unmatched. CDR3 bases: TGTGCCAGCAGCGGGGACAGGAGTAACTATGGCTACACCTTC. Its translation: CASSGDRSNYGYTF. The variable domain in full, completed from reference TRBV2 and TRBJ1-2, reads EPEVTQTPSHQVTQMGQEVILRCVPISNHLYFYWYRQILGQKVEFLVSFYNNEISEKSEIFDDQFSVERPDGSNFTLKIRSTKLEDSAMYFCASSGDRSNYGYTFGSGTRLTVV.

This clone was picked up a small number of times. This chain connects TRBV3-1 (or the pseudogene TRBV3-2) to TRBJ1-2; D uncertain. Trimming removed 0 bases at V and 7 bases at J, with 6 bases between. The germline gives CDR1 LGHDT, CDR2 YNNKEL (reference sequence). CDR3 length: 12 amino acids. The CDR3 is CASSQEGFGYTF. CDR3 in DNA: TGTGCCAGCAGCCAAGAGGGGTTTGGCTACACCTTC.

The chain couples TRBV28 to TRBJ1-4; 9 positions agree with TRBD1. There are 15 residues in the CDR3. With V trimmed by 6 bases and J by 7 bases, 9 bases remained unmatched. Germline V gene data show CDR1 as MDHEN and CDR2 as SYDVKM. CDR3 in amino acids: CASRNLGTGSEKLFF. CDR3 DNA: TGTGCCAGCAGAAACCTCGGGACAGGGTCTGAAAAACTGTTTTTT.

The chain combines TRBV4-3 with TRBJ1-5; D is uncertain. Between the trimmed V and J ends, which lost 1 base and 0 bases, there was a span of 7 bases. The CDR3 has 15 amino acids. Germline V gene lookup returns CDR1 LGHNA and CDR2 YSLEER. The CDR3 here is CASSQAVNSNQPQHF. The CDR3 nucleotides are TGCGCCAGCAGCCAAGCAGTAAATAGCAATCAGCCCCAGCATTTT.

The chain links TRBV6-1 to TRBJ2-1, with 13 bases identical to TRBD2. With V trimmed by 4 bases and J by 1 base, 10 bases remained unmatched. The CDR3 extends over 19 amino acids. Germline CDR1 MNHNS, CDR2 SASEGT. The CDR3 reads CASSARLAGGPRSYNEQFF. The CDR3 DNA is TGTGCCAGCAGTGCCCGACTAGCGGGAGGCCCTCGGTCCTACAATGAGCAGTTCTTC.

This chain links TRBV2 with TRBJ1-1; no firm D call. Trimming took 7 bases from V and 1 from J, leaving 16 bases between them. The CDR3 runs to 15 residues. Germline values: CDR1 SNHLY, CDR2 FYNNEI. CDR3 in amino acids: CASKEGYLANTEAFF. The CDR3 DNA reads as TGTGCCAGCAAGGAAGGCTATTTAGCGAACACTGAAGCTTTCTTT.

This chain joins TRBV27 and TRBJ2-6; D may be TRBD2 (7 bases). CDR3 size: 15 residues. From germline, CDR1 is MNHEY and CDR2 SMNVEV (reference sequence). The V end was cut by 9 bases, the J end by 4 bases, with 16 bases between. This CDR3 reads CASRGAGAGANVLTF. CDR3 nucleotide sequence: TGTGCCAGTCGGGGGGCAGGGGCCGGGGCCAACGTCCTGACTTTC.

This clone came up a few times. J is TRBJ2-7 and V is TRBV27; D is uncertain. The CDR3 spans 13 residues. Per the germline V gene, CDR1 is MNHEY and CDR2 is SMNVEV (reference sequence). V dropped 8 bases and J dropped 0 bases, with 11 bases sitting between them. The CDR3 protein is CASGRYSSYEQYF. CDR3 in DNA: TGTGCCAGCGGCAGGTACTCCTCCTACGAGCAGTACTTC.

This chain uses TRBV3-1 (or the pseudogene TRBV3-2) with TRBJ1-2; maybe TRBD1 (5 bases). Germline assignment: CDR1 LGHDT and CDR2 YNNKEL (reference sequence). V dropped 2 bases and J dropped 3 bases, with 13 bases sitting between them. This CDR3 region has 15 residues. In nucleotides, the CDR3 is TGTGCCAGCAGCCAAAGACAGCCGGGGGACTATGGCTACACCTTC. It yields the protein CASSQRQPGDYGYTF.

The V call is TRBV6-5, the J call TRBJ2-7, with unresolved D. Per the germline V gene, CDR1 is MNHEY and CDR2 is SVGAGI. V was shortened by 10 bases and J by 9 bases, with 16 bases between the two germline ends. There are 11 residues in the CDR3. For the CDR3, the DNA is TGTGCCACGCAGAAAAACATAGGGCAGTACTTC. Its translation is CATQKNIGQYF.

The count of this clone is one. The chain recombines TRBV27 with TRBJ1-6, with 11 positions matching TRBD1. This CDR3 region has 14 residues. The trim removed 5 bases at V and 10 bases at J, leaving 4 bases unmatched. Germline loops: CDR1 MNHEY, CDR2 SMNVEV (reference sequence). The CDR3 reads CASSPRTGGSPLHF. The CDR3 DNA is TGTGCCAGCAGTCCGAGGACAGGGGGCTCACCCCTCCACTTT.

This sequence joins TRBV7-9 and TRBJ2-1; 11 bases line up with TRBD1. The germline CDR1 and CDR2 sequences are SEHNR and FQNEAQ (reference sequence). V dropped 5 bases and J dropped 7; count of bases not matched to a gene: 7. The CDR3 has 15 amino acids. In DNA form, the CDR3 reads TGTGCCAGCAGCCTAGGACAGGGGGCTGGTAATGAGCAGTTCTTC. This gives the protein CASSLGQGAGNEQFF.

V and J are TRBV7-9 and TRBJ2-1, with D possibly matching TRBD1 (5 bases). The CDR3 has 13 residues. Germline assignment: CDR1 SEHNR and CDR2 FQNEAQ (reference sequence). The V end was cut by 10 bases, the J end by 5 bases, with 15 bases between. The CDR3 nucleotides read TGTGCCACCCAGGACATTCTTGACAATGAGCAGTTCTTC. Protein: CATQDILDNEQFF.

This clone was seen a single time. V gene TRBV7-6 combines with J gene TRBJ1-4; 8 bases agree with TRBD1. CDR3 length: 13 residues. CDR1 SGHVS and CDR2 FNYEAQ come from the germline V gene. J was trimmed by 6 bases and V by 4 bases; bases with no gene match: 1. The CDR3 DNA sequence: TGTGCCAGCAGCTACAGGGGGGATGAAAAACTGTTTTTT. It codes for CASSYRGDEKLFF.

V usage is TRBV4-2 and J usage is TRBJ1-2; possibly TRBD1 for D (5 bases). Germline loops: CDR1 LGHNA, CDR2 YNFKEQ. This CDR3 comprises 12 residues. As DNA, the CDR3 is TGTGCTTCCAGCCAGGGAAACTATGGCTACACCTTC. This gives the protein CASSQGNYGYTF.

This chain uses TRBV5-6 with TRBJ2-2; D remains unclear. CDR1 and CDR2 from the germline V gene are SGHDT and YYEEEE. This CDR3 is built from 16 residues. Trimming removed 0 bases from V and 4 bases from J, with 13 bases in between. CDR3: CASSLVISESTGELFF. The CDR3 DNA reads TGTGCCAGCAGCTTGGTGATTAGTGAGAGCACCGGGGAGCTGTTTTTT.

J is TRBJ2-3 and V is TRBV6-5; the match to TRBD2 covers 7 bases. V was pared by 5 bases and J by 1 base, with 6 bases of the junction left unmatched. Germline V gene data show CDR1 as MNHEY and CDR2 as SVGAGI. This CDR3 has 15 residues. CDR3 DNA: TGTGCCAGCAGTCTGACTAGCATGGGCACAGATACGCAGTATTTT. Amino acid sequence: CASSLTSMGTDTQYF.

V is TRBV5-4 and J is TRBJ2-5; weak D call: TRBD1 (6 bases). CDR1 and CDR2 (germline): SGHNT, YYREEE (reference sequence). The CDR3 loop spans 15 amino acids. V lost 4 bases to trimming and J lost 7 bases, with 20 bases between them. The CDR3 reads CASSRTGRGHGTQYF. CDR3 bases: TGTGCCAGCAGCAGGACGGGACGGGGACATGGGACCCAGTACTTC.

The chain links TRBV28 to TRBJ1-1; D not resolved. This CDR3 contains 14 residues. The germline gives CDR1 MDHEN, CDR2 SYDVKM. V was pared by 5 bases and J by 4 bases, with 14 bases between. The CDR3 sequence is CASSRPVAGTEAFF. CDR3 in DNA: TGTGCCAGCAGTAGGCCGGTAGCAGGCACTGAAGCTTTCTTT.

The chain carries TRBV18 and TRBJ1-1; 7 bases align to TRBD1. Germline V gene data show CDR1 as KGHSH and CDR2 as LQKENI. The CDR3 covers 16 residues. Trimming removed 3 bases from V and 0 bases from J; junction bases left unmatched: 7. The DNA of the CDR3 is TGTGCCAGCTCACCCCGACAGGGCGAGTTGAACACTGAAGCTTTCTTT. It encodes CASSPRQGELNTEAFF.

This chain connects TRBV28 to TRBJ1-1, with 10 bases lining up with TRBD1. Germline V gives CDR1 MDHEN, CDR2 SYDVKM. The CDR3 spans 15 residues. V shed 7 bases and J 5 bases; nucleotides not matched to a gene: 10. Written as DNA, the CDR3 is TGTGCCAGCAATTGGGACAGGGGTCTCGGGACTGAAGCTTTCTTT. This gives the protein CASNWDRGLGTEAFF.

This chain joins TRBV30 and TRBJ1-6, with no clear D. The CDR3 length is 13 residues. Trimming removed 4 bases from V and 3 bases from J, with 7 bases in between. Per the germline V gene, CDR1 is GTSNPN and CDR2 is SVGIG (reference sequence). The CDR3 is CAWNLHYNSPLHF. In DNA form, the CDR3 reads TGTGCCTGGAATCTTCACTATAATTCACCCCTCCACTTT.

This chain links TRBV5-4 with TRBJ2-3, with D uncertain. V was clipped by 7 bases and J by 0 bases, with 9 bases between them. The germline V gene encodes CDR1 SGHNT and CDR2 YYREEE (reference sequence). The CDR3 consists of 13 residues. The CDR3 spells CASSSVSTDTQYF. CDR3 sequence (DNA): TGTGCCAGCTCGAGCGTCAGCACAGATACGCAGTATTTT. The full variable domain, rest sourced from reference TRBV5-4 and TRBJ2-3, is ETGVTQSPTHLIKTRGQQVTLRCSSQSGHNTVSWYQQALGQGPQFIFQYYREEENGRGNFPPRFSGLQFPNYSSELNVNALELDDSALYLCASSSVSTDTQYFGPGTRLTVL.

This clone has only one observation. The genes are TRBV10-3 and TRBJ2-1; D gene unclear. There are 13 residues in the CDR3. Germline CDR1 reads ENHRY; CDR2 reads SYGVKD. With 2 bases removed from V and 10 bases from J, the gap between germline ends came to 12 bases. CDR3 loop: CAISETSPREQFF. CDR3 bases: TGTGCCATCAGTGAGACCAGCCCTAGGGAGCAGTTCTTC.

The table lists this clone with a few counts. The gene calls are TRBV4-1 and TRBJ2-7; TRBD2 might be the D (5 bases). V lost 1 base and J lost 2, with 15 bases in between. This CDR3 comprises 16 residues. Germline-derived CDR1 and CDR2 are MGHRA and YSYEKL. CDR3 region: CASSQVSGLSTYEQYF. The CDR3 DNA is TGCGCCAGCAGCCAAGTGTCAGGACTCTCAACCTACGAGCAGTACTTC.

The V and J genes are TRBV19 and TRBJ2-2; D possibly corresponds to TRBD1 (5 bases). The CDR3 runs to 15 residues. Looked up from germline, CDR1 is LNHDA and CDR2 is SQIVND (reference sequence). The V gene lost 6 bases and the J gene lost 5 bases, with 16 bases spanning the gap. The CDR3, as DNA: TGTGCCAGTAGACCTTTTCTAGGGGATACCGGGGAGCTGTTTTTT. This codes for CASRPFLGDTGELFF.

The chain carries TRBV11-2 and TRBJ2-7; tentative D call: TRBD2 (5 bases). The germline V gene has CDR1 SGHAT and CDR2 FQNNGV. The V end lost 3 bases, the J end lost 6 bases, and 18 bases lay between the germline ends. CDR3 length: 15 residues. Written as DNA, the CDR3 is TGTGCCAGCAGCTTTCCCGGAGGCCCTGGTGGCGAGCAGTACTTC. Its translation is CASSFPGGPGGEQYF.